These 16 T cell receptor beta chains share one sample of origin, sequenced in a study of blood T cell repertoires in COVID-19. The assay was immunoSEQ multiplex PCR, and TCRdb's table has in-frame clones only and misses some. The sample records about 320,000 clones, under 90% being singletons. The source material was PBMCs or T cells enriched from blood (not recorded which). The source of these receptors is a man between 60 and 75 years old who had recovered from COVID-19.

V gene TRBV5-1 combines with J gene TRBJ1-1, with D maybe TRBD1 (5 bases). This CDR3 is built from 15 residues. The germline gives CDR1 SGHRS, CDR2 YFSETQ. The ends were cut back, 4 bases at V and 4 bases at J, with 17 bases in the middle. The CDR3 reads CASSPSPGPGTEAFF. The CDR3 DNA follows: TGCGCCAGCAGCCCCTCCCCAGGGCCCGGCACTGAAGCTTTCTTT.

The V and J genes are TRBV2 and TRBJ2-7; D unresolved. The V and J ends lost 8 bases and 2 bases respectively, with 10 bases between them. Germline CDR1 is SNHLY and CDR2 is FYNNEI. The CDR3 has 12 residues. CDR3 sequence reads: CASRPDTYEQYF. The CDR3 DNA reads TGTGCCAGCCGCCCAGATACCTACGAGCAGTACTTC.

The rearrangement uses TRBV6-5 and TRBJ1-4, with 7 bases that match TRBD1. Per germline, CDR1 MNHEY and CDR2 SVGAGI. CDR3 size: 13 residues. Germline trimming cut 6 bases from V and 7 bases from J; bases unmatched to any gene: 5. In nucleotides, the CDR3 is TGTGCCAGCAGGGGCAGGGGGAGTGAAAAACTGTTTTTT. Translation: CASRGRGSEKLFF.

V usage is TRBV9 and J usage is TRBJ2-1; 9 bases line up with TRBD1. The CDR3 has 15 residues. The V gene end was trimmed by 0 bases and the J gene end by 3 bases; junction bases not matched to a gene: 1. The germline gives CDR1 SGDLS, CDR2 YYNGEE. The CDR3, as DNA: TGTGCCAGCAGCGTAGGACAGGGGGACTACAATGAGCAGTTCTTC. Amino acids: CASSVGQGDYNEQFF.

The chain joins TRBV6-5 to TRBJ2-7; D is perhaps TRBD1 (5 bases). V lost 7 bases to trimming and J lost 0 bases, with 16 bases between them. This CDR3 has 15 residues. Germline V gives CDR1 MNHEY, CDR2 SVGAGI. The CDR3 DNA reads TGTGCCAGCATCAGGGTGACGGGTAGCTCCTACGAGCAGTACTTC. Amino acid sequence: CASIRVTGSSYEQYF.

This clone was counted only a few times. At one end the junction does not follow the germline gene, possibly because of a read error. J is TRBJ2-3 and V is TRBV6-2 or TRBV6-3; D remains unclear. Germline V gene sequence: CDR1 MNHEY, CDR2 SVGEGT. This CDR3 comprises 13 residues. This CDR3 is CASSYEVGDTQSF. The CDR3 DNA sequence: TGTGCCAGCAGTTACGAAGTTGGAGATACGCAGTCTTTT.

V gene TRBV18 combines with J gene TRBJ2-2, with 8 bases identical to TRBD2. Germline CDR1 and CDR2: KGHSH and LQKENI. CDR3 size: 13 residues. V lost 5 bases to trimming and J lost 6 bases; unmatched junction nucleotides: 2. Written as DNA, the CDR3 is TGTGCCAGCTCAGCGGGGGGACCCGGGGAGCTGTTTTTT. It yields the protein CASSAGGPGELFF.

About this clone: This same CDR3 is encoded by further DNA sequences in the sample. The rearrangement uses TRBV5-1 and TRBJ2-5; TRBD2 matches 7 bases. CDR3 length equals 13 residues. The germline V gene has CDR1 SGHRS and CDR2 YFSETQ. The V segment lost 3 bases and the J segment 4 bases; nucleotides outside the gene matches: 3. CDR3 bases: TGCGCCAGCAGCTCGATAGCGGGAGAGACCCAGTACTTC. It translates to CASSSIAGETQYF.

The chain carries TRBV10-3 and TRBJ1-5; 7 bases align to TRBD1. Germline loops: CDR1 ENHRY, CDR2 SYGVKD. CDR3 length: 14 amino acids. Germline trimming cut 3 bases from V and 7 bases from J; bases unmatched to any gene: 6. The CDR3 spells CAISERQGDQPQHF. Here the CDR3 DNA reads TGTGCCATCAGTGAACGACAGGGCGACCAGCCCCAGCATTTT.

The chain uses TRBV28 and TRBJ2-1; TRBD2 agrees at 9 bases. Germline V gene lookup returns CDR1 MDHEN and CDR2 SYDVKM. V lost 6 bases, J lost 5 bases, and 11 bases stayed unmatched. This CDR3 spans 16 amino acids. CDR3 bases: TGTGCCAGCAGGGGGGCCGGGACTAGCCTGAACAATGAGCAGTTCTTC. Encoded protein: CASRGAGTSLNNEQFF.

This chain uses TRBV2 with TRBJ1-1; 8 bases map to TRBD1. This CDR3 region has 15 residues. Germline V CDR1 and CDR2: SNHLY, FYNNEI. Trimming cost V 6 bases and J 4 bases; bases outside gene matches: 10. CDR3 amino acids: CASSSRTQGGTEAFF. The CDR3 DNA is TGTGCCAGCAGCAGCAGAACACAGGGGGGCACTGAAGCTTTCTTT.

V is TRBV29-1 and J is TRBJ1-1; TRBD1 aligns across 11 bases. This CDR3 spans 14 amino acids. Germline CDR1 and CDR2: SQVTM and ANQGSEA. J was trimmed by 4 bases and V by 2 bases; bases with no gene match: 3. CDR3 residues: CSVEKGQGATEAFF. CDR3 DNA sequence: TGCAGCGTTGAAAAAGGACAGGGGGCCACTGAAGCTTTCTTT.

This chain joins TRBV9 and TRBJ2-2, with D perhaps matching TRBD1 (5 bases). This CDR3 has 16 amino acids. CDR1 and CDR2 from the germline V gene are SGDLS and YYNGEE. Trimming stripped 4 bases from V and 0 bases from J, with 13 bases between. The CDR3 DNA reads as TGTGCCAGCAGCACGACTGACAGACCGAACACCGGGGAGCTGTTTTTT. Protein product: CASSTTDRPNTGELFF.

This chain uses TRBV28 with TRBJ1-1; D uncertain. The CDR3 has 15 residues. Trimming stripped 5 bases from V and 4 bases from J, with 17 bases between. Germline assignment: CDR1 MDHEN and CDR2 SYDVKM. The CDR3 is CASSGRASGSTEAFF. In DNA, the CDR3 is TGTGCCAGCAGTGGCCGGGCGTCTGGGAGCACTGAAGCTTTCTTT.

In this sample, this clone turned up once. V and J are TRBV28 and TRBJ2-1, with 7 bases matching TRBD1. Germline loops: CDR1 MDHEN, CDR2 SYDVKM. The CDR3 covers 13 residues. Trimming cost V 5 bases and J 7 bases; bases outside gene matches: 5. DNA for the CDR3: TGTGCCAGCAGTGATTACAGGGGAAATGAGCAGTTCTTC. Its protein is CASSDYRGNEQFF.

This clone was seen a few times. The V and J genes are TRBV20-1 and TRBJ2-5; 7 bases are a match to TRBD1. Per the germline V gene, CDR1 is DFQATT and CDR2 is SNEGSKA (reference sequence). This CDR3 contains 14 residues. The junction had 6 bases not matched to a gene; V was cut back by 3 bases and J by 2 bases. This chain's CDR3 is CSASRTGDQETQYF. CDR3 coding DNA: TGCAGTGCTAGTAGGACAGGCGATCAAGAGACCCAGTACTTC.